This is a list of T cell receptor beta chains from one sample in a study of shared clonotypes between healthy human individuals. TCRdb keeps only in-frame clones here, not all; method: immunoSEQ multiplex PCR. The table includes under 2,000,000 clones, approximately 95% detected once. The sample comprised naive CD8+ T cells sorted from blood. The receptors shown here come from a man between 18 and 35 years old in good health. Both conserved end residues are part of each CDR3. D genes are given only for firm matches. Expanded clones get a size class; other rows say once, few or many, or leave the size out.

clone size	D gene	V gene	CDR3 length	J gene	CDR3 DNA	CDR3 protein
NA	NA	TRBV4-1	14	TRBJ1-1	TGCGCCAGCAGCCCTCCGTGGGGGAACACTGAAGCTTTCTTT	CASSPPWGNTEAFF
NA	NA	TRBV4-1	15	TRBJ1-5	TGCGCCAGCAGCCAAGATTCAGGGGAGGGGCAGCCCCAGCATTTT	CASSQDSGEGQPQHF
NA	NA	TRBV5-4	12	TRBJ1-1	TGTGCCAGCAGCTTCAGCGGGACTGAAGCTTTCTTT	CASSFSGTEAFF
NA	NA	TRBV5-4	12	TRBJ1-1	TGTGCCAGCAGCTTGGATAGTTCTGAAGCTTTCTTT	CASSLDSSEAFF
NA	TRBD1	TRBV5-1	16	TRBJ1-6	TGCGCCAGCAGCTTTACAGGGGACTCCTATAATTCACCCCTCCACTTT	CASSFTGDSYNSPLHF
NA	NA	TRBV13	16	TRBJ1-1	TGTGCCAGCAGCTTAGGCCTTGGGGCCCAGAACACTGAAGCTTTCTTT	CASSLGLGAQNTEAFF
NA	NA	TRBV6-6	15	TRBJ2-7	TGTGCCAGCAGTTACTCGGGGGCGGTCGGGTACGAGCAGTACTTC	CASSYSGAVGYEQYF
NA	TRBD1	TRBV19	15	TRBJ2-7	TGTGCCAGTAGTACCCTTGACAGGGGGGCCTACGAGCAGTACTTC	CASSTLDRGAYEQYF
NA	NA	TRBV6-5	14	TRBJ2-2	TGTGCCAGCAGTTACCCCCTTAACACCGGGGAGCTGTTTTTT	CASSYPLNTGELFF
NA	NA	TRBV5-4	15	TRBJ1-2	TGTGCCAGCAGCTGGTCAGGCGAAAGGAACTATGGCTACACCTTC	CASSWSGERNYGYTF
NA	TRBD1	TRBV4-3	18	TRBJ2-2	TGCGCCAGCAGCCAAGACCCTTACGGGACAGCTCTCCCCGGGGAGCTGTTTTTT	CASSQDPYGTALPGELFF
once	TRBD1	TRBV5-1	17	TRBJ2-7	TGCGCCAGCAGCTTGGGAGGACAGGGGACCAGTTCCTACGAGCAGTACTTC	CASSLGGQGTSSYEQYF
NA	TRBD1	TRBV11-2	16	TRBJ2-7	TGTGCCAGCAGCTTAGTAGTCGGGACAGGGGGCTACGAGCAGTACTTC	CASSLVVGTGGYEQYF
NA	TRBD1	TRBV18	17	TRBJ2-3	TGTGCCAGCTCACCTGGAGAGACAGGGTTCCCCGAAGATACGCAGTATTTT	CASSPGETGFPEDTQYF
NA	TRBD2	TRBV30	14	TRBJ2-3	TGTGCCTGGAGCCTAGCGGGCCCCGCAGATACGCAGTATTTT	CAWSLAGPADTQYF
NA	NA	TRBV9	16	TRBJ1-3	TGTGCCAGCAGCGTAGGGGGGTTAAGCTCTGGAAACACCATATATTTT	CASSVGGLSSGNTIYF
NA	NA	TRBV5-1	14	TRBJ1-1	TGCGCCAGCAGCTTGGACAGCGTGAACACTGAAGCTTTCTTT	CASSLDSVNTEAFF
NA	NA	TRBV4-3	18	TRBJ2-2	TGCGCCAGCAGCCACCGGGCCCAGGCGCCCATGGGCACCGGGGAGCTGTTTTTT	CASSHRAQAPMGTGELFF
NA	NA	TRBV19	15	TRBJ2-5	TGTGCCAGTAGTCCCCCGGGACACCTCCAAGAGACCCAGTACTTC	CASSPPGHLQETQYF
NA	NA	TRBV6-1	15	TRBJ1-2	TGTGCCAGCAGTGTCGGCCGAAGTACTAACTATGGCTACACCTTC	CASSVGRSTNYGYTF